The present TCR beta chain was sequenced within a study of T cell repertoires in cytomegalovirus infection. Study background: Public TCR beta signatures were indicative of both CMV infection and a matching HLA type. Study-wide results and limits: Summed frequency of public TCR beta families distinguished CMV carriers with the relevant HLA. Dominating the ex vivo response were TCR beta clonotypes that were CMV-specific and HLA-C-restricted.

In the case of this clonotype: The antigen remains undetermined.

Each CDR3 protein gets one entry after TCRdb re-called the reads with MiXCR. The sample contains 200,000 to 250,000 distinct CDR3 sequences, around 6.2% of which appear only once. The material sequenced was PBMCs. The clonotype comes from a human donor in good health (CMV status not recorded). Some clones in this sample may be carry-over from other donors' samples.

CDR3: CAWTQRTGSSGNTIYF. The CDR3 DNA follows: TGTGCCTGGACCCAAAGGACAGGATCCTCTGGAAACACCATATATTTT. This chain uses TRBV30 with TRBJ1-3; 7 bases are shared with TRBD1. Trimming at V came to 4 bases and at J to 0 bases, leaving 9 bases not matched to a gene. CDR1 and CDR2 (germline): GTSNPN, SVGIG (reference sequence). This CDR3 comprises 16 residues. The variable domain in full, with the rest retrieved from reference TRBV30 and TRBJ1-3, is SQTIHQWPATLVQPVGSPLSLECTVEGTSNPNLYWYRQAAGRGLQLLFYSVGIGQISSEVPQNLSASRPQDRQFILSSKKLLLSDSGFYLCAWTQRTGSSGNTIYFGEGSWLTVV.